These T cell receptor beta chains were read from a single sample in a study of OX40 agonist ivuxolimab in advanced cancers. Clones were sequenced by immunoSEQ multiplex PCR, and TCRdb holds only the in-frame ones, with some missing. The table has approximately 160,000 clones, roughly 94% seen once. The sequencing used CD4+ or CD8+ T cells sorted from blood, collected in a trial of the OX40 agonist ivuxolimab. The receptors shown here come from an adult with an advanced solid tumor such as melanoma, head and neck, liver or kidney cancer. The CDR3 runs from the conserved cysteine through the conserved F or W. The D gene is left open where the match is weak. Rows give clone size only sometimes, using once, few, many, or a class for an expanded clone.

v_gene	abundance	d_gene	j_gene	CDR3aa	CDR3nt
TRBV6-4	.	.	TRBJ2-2	CASSEGMHSGELFF	TGTGCCAGCAGTGAGGGGATGCATTCCGGGGAGCTGTTTTTT
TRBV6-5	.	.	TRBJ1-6	CASSGGTARGSPLHF	TGTGCCAGCAGCGGAGGGACCGCTCGGGGGTCACCCCTCCACTTT
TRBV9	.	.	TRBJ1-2	CASSVGTTNYGYTF	TGTGCCAGCAGCGTAGGAACAACTAACTATGGCTACACCTTC
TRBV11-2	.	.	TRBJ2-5	CASSSAVEETQYF	TGTGCCAGCAGCAGCGCGGTTGAAGAGACCCAGTACTTC
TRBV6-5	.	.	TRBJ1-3	CASSYGQGNTIYF	TGTGCCAGCAGTTACGGGCAGGGAAACACCATATATTTT
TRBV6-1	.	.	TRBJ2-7	CASSGEGPDYEQYF	TGTGCCAGCAGTGGGGAAGGTCCGGACTACGAGCAGTACTTC
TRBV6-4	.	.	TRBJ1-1	CASREQGRTEAFF	TGTGCCAGCAGGGAACAGGGACGCACTGAAGCTTTCTTT
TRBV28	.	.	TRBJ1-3	CASSLAAAGNTIYF	TGTGCCAGCAGTTTAGCGGCGGCTGGAAACACCATATATTTT
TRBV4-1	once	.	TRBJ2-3	CASRPPGITDTQYF	TGCGCCAGCAGACCCCCGGGTATCACAGATACGCAGTATTTT
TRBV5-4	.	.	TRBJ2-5	CASSLWQRETQYF	TGTGCCAGCAGCTTGTGGCAGAGGGAGACCCAGTACTTC
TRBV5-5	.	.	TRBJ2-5	CASSLAAVYQETQYF	TGTGCCAGCAGCTTGGCGGCAGTATACCAAGAGACCCAGTACTTC
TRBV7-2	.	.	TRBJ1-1	CASSSGSGSVNTEAFF	TGTGCCAGCAGCTCCGGATCCGGGTCAGTGAACACTGAAGCTTTCTTT
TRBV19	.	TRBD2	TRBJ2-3	CASRLAGATDTQYF	TGTGCCAGTCGTCTAGCGGGAGCCACAGATACGCAGTATTTT